These 24 T cell receptor beta chains were all obtained from the same sample, sequenced in a study of blood T cells in healthy people across ages. PCR was performed a second time for about 7 to 12 cycles using a sample-barcoded 5' primer and a J-beta primer mix. TCRdb recomputed calls from the 5' RACE reads with MiXCR, one row per CDR3 protein. The sample yields more than 500,000 distinct CDR3 sequences, roughly a quarter seen once. Sequencing input: blood. Receptor source: a woman between 65 and 79 years old in good health.

V usage is TRBV20-1 and J usage is TRBJ2-3; D is ambiguous. There are 15 residues in the CDR3. The V end was cut by 3 bases, the J end by 0 bases, with 13 bases between. Germline lookup yields CDR1 DFQATT and CDR2 SNEGSKA (reference sequence). The CDR3 loop reads CSARDPTTSTDTQYF. CDR3 bases: TGCAGTGCTAGGGACCCGACGACTAGCACAGATACGCAGTATTTT.

The chain employs TRBV5-1 and TRBJ2-1; 15 nucleotides line up with TRBD2. With V trimmed by 4 bases and J by 2 bases, 4 bases remained unmatched. Germline V gene data show CDR1 as SGHRS and CDR2 as YFSETQ. The CDR3 contains 17 residues. CDR3 bases: TGCGCCAGCAGCCCGGGACTAGCGGGGGGCCCCTACAATGAGCAGTTCTTC. Its translation: CASSPGLAGGPYNEQFF.

The chain is built from TRBV30 and TRBJ1-2; D ambiguous. V was trimmed by 8 bases and J by 4 bases, leaving 17 bases between them. Per germline, CDR1 GTSNPN and CDR2 SVGIG (reference sequence). The CDR3 covers 13 residues. The CDR3 region is CARTPQAFYGYTF. In DNA form, the CDR3 reads TGTGCCCGGACCCCCCAGGCTTTCTATGGCTACACCTTC.

This rearrangement joins TRBV20-1 to TRBJ1-5, with TRBD1 matching 7 bases. Losses at the gene ends were 0 bases for V and 5 bases for J; bases not matched to a gene: 4. Germline V gene sequence: CDR1 DFQATT, CDR2 SNEGSKA (reference sequence). The CDR3 runs 14 residues. The CDR3: CSARDHRGYQPQHF. CDR3 nucleotides: TGCAGTGCTAGAGACCACAGGGGCTATCAGCCCCAGCATTTT.

This clonotype has a single count. The V call is TRBV5-1, the J call TRBJ1-1, with TRBD1 matching 8 bases. V dropped 9 bases and J dropped 4; count of bases not matched to a gene: 23. Germline V CDR1 and CDR2: SGHRS, YFSETQ. The CDR3 covers 18 residues. The CDR3 loop is CATTLRGLTGGESTEAFF. The CDR3 region has the DNA TGCGCCACCACGCTTAGGGGGCTCACAGGGGGAGAGAGCACTGAAGCTTTCTTT.

This chain joins TRBV20-1 and TRBJ2-1; 8 nucleotides match TRBD2. This CDR3 has 16 amino acids. Germline V gene lookup returns CDR1 DFQATT and CDR2 SNEGSKA (reference sequence). Germline trimming cut 3 bases from V and 0 bases from J; bases unmatched to any gene: 7. CDR3 region: CSARLRGGSSYNEQFF. In DNA, the CDR3 is TGCAGTGCTAGGCTACGGGGGGGCAGCTCCTACAATGAGCAGTTCTTC.

V is TRBV7-9 and J is TRBJ2-3; D is unclear. The CDR3 consists of 14 residues. Germline lookup yields CDR1 SEHNR and CDR2 FQNEAQ (reference sequence). V was clipped by 5 bases and J by 2 bases, with 11 bases between them. Here the CDR3 reads CASSPSLNTDTQYF. Here the CDR3 DNA reads TGTGCCAGCAGCCCCAGTCTCAACACAGATACGCAGTATTTT.

This clonotype has just a few counts. The V and J genes are TRBV24-1 and TRBJ1-2; D remains unclear. The CDR3 runs to 13 residues. The V and J ends lost 4 bases and 8 bases respectively, with 13 bases between them. Germline CDR1 KGHDR, CDR2 SFDVKD. CDR3 sequence reads: CATSEYGVWGYTF. The CDR3 nucleotides are TGTGCCACCAGTGAATATGGGGTATGGGGCTACACCTTC.

The genes are TRBV19 and TRBJ2-7, with 11 nucleotides matching TRBD1. The CDR3 is 15 residues long. Germline values: CDR1 LNHDA, CDR2 SQIVND (reference sequence). Trimming cost V 6 bases and J 2 bases; bases outside gene matches: 6. CDR3 residues: CASSRGQGAAYEQYF. For the CDR3, the DNA is TGTGCCAGTAGCCGCGGACAGGGGGCAGCCTACGAGCAGTACTTC.

In this sample, this clonotype turned up a few times. The V gene is TRBV20-1, the J gene TRBJ2-1; TRBD2 aligns across 12 bases. This CDR3 contains 17 residues. Germline V gene sequence: CDR1 DFQATT, CDR2 SNEGSKA (reference sequence). J was trimmed by 4 bases and V by 0 bases; bases with no gene match: 7. This CDR3 is CSARETSGGPNYNEQFF. Written as DNA, the CDR3 is TGCAGTGCTAGAGAAACTAGCGGGGGGCCGAATTACAATGAGCAGTTCTTC.

This clonotype was counted once. The J gene is TRBJ2-4, the V gene TRBV29-1, with 9 positions matching TRBD1. CDR3 size: 13 residues. CDR1 and CDR2 (germline): SQVTM, ANQGSEA. V lost 6 bases and J lost 3; bases outside the gene matches: 3. For the CDR3, the DNA is TGCAGCGTGCTGGGACAGGGCAAAAACATTCAGTACTTC. Amino acid sequence: CSVLGQGKNIQYF.

This chain links TRBV7-2 with TRBJ1-1; possibly TRBD1 for D (6 bases). The germline V and J ends were trimmed by 8 bases and 5 bases, with 18 bases remaining between them. The CDR3 loop spans 14 amino acids. Germline V gives CDR1 SGHTA, CDR2 FQGNSA. The DNA for the CDR3 is TGTGCCAGCGGCCAAACAGGGCCGTGGACTGAAGCTTTCTTT. Amino acids: CASGQTGPWTEAFF.

In this sample, this clonotype turned up a few times. The genes are TRBV20-1 and TRBJ2-1, with D possibly TRBD2 on 7 matching bases. Germline assignment: CDR1 DFQATT and CDR2 SNEGSKA (reference sequence). V lost 4 bases and J 2 bases, leaving 12 bases between the germline ends. This CDR3 is built from 14 residues. CDR3 nucleotides: TGCAGTGCTAAATCCGGGGGGCCCTACAATGAGCAGTTCTTC. This sequence encodes CSAKSGGPYNEQFF.

In its sample, this clonotype was seen a few times. The gene calls are TRBV5-1 and TRBJ2-3; D is tentatively TRBD1 or TRBD2 (5 bases each). Trimming removed 0 bases from V and 6 bases from J, with 11 bases in between. Germline lookup yields CDR1 SGHRS and CDR2 YFSETQ. This CDR3 comprises 14 residues. CDR3 in amino acids: CASSLDPGTDTQYF. In DNA form, the CDR3 reads TGCGCCAGCAGCTTGGATCCGGGGACGGATACGCAGTATTTT.

Turning to this clonotype: This likely reflects a read error, since a far larger clone is one base away. The rearrangement links TRBV6-2 or TRBV6-3 to TRBJ2-5; D not certain. The germline V and J ends were trimmed by 6 bases and 6 bases, with 8 bases remaining between them. CDR3 length: 11 amino acids. CDR1 is MNHEY and CDR2 is SVGEGT in the germline V gene. The CDR3, as DNA: TGTGCCAGCAGCCAAGGAAAGACCCAGTACTTC. It yields the protein CASSQGKTQYF.

As to this clonotype: The germline gene is not matched at one end of the junction; a read error may be the cause. This chain uses TRBV5-1 with TRBJ1-1, with D possibly TRBD1 on 5 matching bases. This CDR3 region has 14 residues. Germline CDR1 SGHRS, CDR2 YFSETQ. The DNA for the CDR3 is TGCGCCAGCTGTCGCGGAGGGACGAACACTGAAGCCCTCTTT. Residues: CASCRGGTNTEALF.

This clonotype was recorded many times. The chain links TRBV29-1 to TRBJ2-1, with D perhaps given as TRBD1 or TRBD2 (5 bases each). Germline V lookup: CDR1 SQVTM, CDR2 ANQGSEA. V dropped 0 bases and J dropped 0 bases, with 12 bases sitting between them. This CDR3 comprises 16 residues. This CDR3 is CSVEEGLARSYNEQFF. For the CDR3, the DNA is TGCAGCGTTGAAGAGGGGCTAGCCCGCTCCTACAATGAGCAGTTCTTC.

This sequence joins TRBV9 and TRBJ2-3; 15 bases fit TRBD2. Germline trimming cut 0 bases from V and 4 bases from J; bases unmatched to any gene: 12. Per germline, CDR1 SGDLS and CDR2 YYNGEE. The CDR3 consists of 20 residues. CDR3: CASSVGTSGGAADEPDTQYF. In DNA, the CDR3 is TGTGCCAGCAGCGTAGGGACTAGCGGGGGGGCCGCCGACGAACCAGATACGCAGTATTTT.

This clonotype was seen more than once but under ten times. J is TRBJ2-4 and V is TRBV4-3; 10 nucleotides agree with TRBD1. The CDR3 covers 15 residues. After removal of 1 base from V and 6 bases from J, the junction contained 3 bases not matched to a gene. The germline gives CDR1 LGHNA, CDR2 YSLEER. CDR3: CASSQAGTGVNIQYF. CDR3 bases: TGCGCCAGCAGCCAAGCGGGGACAGGGGTAAACATTCAGTACTTC.

This clonotype has ten or more counts. The rearrangement joins TRBV6-2 or TRBV6-3 to TRBJ2-1; possible D gene TRBD1, 5 bases. This CDR3 spans 18 amino acids. V gave up 5 bases and J gave up 2 bases, with 22 bases separating them. The V gene's germline CDR1 is MNHEY and CDR2 SVGEGT. The CDR3 DNA is TGTGCCAGCAGTCCCGAAGGGGCAAGGGCTCTCCCCTACAATGAGCAGTTCTTC. Its translation is CASSPEGARALPYNEQFF.

CDR3 residues: CSARAGGVETQYF. The CDR3 bases are TGCAGTGCTAGAGCGGGGGGGGTAGAGACCCAGTACTTC. The chain is built from TRBV20-1 and TRBJ2-1, with 8 bases matching TRBD2. The assigned J gene may be wrong: the sequence end matches TRBJ2-5 better. The CDR3 runs 13 residues. Germline CDR1 and CDR2: DFQATT and SNEGSKA (reference sequence).

The rearrangement links TRBV5-1 to TRBJ2-5; TRBD2 matches at 12 bases. The J call may be in error: the DNA end matches TRBJ2-1 better. The CDR3 sequence is 16 residues long. CDR1 SGHRS and CDR2 YFSETQ come from the germline V gene. The CDR3 region has the DNA TGCGCCAGCAGCCATCGACTAGCGGGGGATGTAGGGAAGCAGTTCTTC. This gives the protein CASSHRLAGDVGKQFF.

The J gene is TRBJ2-4, the V gene TRBV6-2 or TRBV6-3, with D unclear. Trimming cost V 2 bases and J 0 bases, with 8 bases left between them. Germline V CDR1 and CDR2: MNHEY, SVGEGT. The length of the CDR3 is 15 residues. The CDR3, as DNA: TGTGCCAGCAGTTACGGTGGTTTAGCCAAAAACATTCAGTACTTC. Protein: CASSYGGLAKNIQYF.

This clonotype was seen more than once but under ten times. The chain links TRBV30 to TRBJ2-3; TRBD2 agrees at 9 bases. CDR3 length equals 14 residues. CDR1 and CDR2 (germline): GTSNPN, SVGIG (reference sequence). V lost 4 bases, J lost 5 bases, and 7 bases stayed unmatched. CDR3 nucleotides: TGTGCCTGGAAGATGCGGGGGGGCGTAGATACGCAGTATTTT. Its translation is CAWKMRGGVDTQYF.